The 17 T cell receptor beta chains presented below share a single source sample, sequenced in a study of blood T cell repertoires in COVID-19. Some clones are missing from TCRdb's copy, which holds only in-frame ones; the method was immunoSEQ multiplex PCR. The sample gives approximately 140,000 clones, around 89% of which show up once; 13% is in the top ten. Sequencing was done on a sample of peripheral blood. These receptors came from a man aged 18 to 30 with COVID-19, enrolled during active disease.

The chain combines TRBV18 with TRBJ2-7; D gene unclear. The CDR3 loop spans 13 amino acids. Germline values: CDR1 KGHSH, CDR2 LQKENI. V was clipped by 1 base and J by 3 bases, with 7 bases between them. The CDR3: CASSPQVSYEQYF. In DNA, the CDR3 is TGTGCCAGCTCACCACAAGTGAGCTACGAGCAGTACTTC.

The chain recombines TRBV28 with TRBJ2-1; 8 nucleotides line up with TRBD2. With V trimmed by 10 bases and J by 5 bases, 7 bases remained unmatched. Per germline, CDR1 MDHEN and CDR2 SYDVKM. The CDR3 has 13 residues. CDR3 nucleotide sequence: TGTGCCACCGTCAAACTAGCGGACAATGAGCAGTTCTTC. It is translated as CATVKLADNEQFF.

The chain recombines TRBV3-1 (or the pseudogene TRBV3-2) with TRBJ1-5; D possibly corresponds to TRBD1 (5 bases). This CDR3 has 17 residues. Trimming cost V 3 bases and J 3 bases, with 18 bases left between them. Germline V CDR1 and CDR2: LGHDT, YNNKEL (reference sequence). This chain's CDR3 is CASSQGRSQGVNQPQHF. CDR3 sequence (DNA): TGTGCCAGCAGCCAGGGGAGGAGCCAGGGAGTCAATCAGCCCCAGCATTTT.

This clone appeared once. The rearrangement uses TRBV28 and TRBJ1-4; 9 bases are a match to TRBD1. The CDR3 sequence is 16 residues long. CDR1 MDHEN and CDR2 SYDVKM come from the germline V gene. Trimming removed 1 base from V and 7 bases from J; junction bases left unmatched: 7. CDR3: CASSLLAGTGSEKLFF. CDR3 nucleotide sequence: TGTGCCAGCAGTTTATTGGCCGGGACAGGGTCTGAAAAACTGTTTTTT.

The V and J genes are TRBV7-2 and TRBJ2-1; D gene ambiguous. This CDR3 comprises 13 residues. Germline V gives CDR1 SGHTA, CDR2 FQGNSA. V lost 1 base to trimming and J lost 4 bases, with 5 bases between them. CDR3 sequence reads: CASSLDSYNEQFF. CDR3 sequence (DNA): TGTGCCAGCAGCTTAGACTCTTACAATGAGCAGTTCTTC.

The chain carries TRBV6-5 and TRBJ1-1; a possible D gene is TRBD1 (5 bases). The length of the CDR3 is 14 residues. V was cut by 0 bases and J by 1 base, with 6 bases left in between. Germline lookup yields CDR1 MNHEY and CDR2 SVGAGI. CDR3: CASSYSRANTEAFF. Written as DNA, the CDR3 is TGTGCCAGCAGTTACTCCAGGGCGAACACTGAAGCTTTCTTT.

V usage is TRBV6-5 and J usage is TRBJ2-3, with D possibly being TRBD2 (5 bases). This CDR3 has 14 amino acids. Germline assignment: CDR1 MNHEY and CDR2 SVGAGI. V was trimmed by 2 bases and J by 0 bases, leaving 6 bases between them. The CDR3 region has the DNA TGTGCCAGCAGTTACCGGAGGAGCACAGATACGCAGTATTTT. Its protein product is CASSYRRSTDTQYF.

The V and J genes are TRBV5-4 and TRBJ2-7; maybe TRBD1 (6 bases). Between the trimmed V and J ends, which lost 4 bases and 1 base, there was a span of 15 bases. Germline lookup yields CDR1 SGHNT and CDR2 YYREEE (reference sequence). CDR3 size: 15 residues. The CDR3 nucleotides are TGTGCCAGCAGCAGTACCAGCCAGGGGTCCTACGAGCAGTACTTC. This gives the protein CASSSTSQGSYEQYF.

The V call is TRBV4-2, the J call TRBJ1-2; 11 nucleotides line up with TRBD1. The CDR3 spans 19 residues. Germline values: CDR1 LGHNA, CDR2 YNFKEQ. The V and J ends lost 0 bases and 2 bases, in that order; junction bases with no gene match: 11. The CDR3 region has the DNA TGTGCCAGCAGCCAAGATGGGGGGACAGGGGGTGCAGGAAACTATGGCTACACCTTC. Residues: CASSQDGGTGGAGNYGYTF.

This chain uses TRBV2 with TRBJ2-2; 12 bases align to TRBD2. The CDR3 consists of 15 residues. From germline, CDR1 is SNHLY and CDR2 FYNNEI. V dropped 8 bases and J dropped 5; count of bases not matched to a gene: 6. In DNA, the CDR3 is TGTGCCAGCCAGTTAGGGACTAGCGGGACCGGGGAGCTGTTTTTT. As protein: CASQLGTSGTGELFF.

The chain links TRBV29-1 to TRBJ2-2; possibly TRBD2 for D (6 bases). V was shortened by 3 bases and J by 1 base, with 9 bases between the two germline ends. This CDR3 region has 14 residues. Germline-derived CDR1 and CDR2 are SQVTM and ANQGSEA. The CDR3 sequence: CSVEGGVNTGELFF. CDR3 DNA sequence: TGCAGCGTTGAGGGGGGAGTGAACACCGGGGAGCTGTTTTTT.

V and J are TRBV5-6 and TRBJ2-7; D uncertain. The CDR3 extends over 12 amino acids. From germline, CDR1 is SGHDT and CDR2 YYEEEE. Trimming stripped 0 bases from V and 4 bases from J, with 5 bases between. CDR3 sequence reads: CASSLGAYEQYF. The CDR3 DNA sequence: TGTGCCAGCAGCTTGGGAGCGTACGAGCAGTACTTC.

The rearrangement links TRBV6-5 to TRBJ2-3; D might be TRBD1 (5 bases). Trimming stripped 4 bases from V and 2 bases from J, with 10 bases between. There are 14 residues in the CDR3. Germline V gene sequence: CDR1 MNHEY, CDR2 SVGAGI. DNA for the CDR3: TGTGCCAGCAGTTCCCCAGGGTTCACAGATACGCAGTATTTT. Amino acids: CASSSPGFTDTQYF.

The chain links TRBV7-9 to TRBJ1-1; D possibly corresponds to TRBD1 (6 bases). CDR3 length: 15 amino acids. Germline loops: CDR1 SEHNR, CDR2 FQNEAQ (reference sequence). Trimming left V 4 bases short and J 6 bases short, with 18 bases between. The CDR3 loop is CASSSRAGENAEAFF. The CDR3 DNA reads TGTGCCAGCAGCTCCCGGGCAGGGGAAAACGCTGAAGCTTTCTTT.

This clone was detected once. The chain links TRBV6-4 to TRBJ2-3, with 10 bases aligning to TRBD1. Germline V lookup: CDR1 MRHNA, CDR2 SNTAGT. The V segment lost 6 bases and the J segment 5 bases; nucleotides outside the gene matches: 2. The CDR3 runs 13 residues. The CDR3 region is CASSRDRGDTQYF. The CDR3 DNA sequence: TGTGCCAGCAGCCGGGACAGGGGAGATACGCAGTATTTT.

The CDR3 loop reads CASSPSQGRDTQYF. The CDR3 DNA follows: TGTGCCAGCTCACCTTCACAGGGGAGGGATACGCAGTATTTT. The chain employs TRBV18 and TRBJ2-3; possibly TRBD1 for D (7 bases). There are 14 residues in the CDR3. The germline gives CDR1 KGHSH, CDR2 LQKENI. The V end lost 3 bases, the J end lost 6 bases, and 13 bases lay between the germline ends. The whole variable domain, remainder taken from reference TRBV18 and TRBJ2-3, is NAGVMQNPRHLVRRRGQEARLRCSPMKGHSHVYWYRQLPEEGLKFMVYLQKENIIDESGMPKERFSAEFPKEGPSILRIQQVVRGDSAAYFCASSPSQGRDTQYFGPGTRLTVL.

V and J are TRBV28 and TRBJ2-7; 8 bases match TRBD2. Germline V lookup: CDR1 MDHEN, CDR2 SYDVKM. J gave up 2 bases and V 6 bases, and 3 bases lay outside the gene matches. This CDR3 is 13 amino acids long. CDR3 protein: CASRRAGAYEQYF. The DNA of the CDR3 is TGTGCCAGCAGAAGAGCGGGGGCCTACGAGCAGTACTTC.